Listed below are T cell receptor beta chains from one sample, sequenced in a study of T cells after yellow fever vaccination. TCRdb ran MiXCR on the 5' RACE reads and lists one entry per CDR3 protein. The data contain 340,000 or so distinct CDR3 sequences, about 12% of them singletons. Sample: CD4+ T cells sorted from PBMCs, taken 15 days after the yellow fever booster vaccination. The receptors shown here come from a man in his late teens or twenties who received the YFV17D yellow fever vaccine. Each CDR3 is given with its conserved first and last residue.

TRBV7-8	CASGDRIGNQPQHF
TRBV7-8	CASSPRTTGNTEAFF
TRBV10-3	CAISESGLPGAYQPQHF
TRBV5-1	CASRREGPTNTGELFF
TRBV5-1	CASSLDGQGGEKLFF
TRBV27	CASSLQYGGRELFF
TRBV25-1	CASSPSGGSDTQYF
TRBV4-1	CASSQEAIGGSTDTQYF
TRBV3-1	CASSQDRSSGNTIYF
TRBV5-1	CASSLGLAGGNYNEQFF
TRBV20-1	CSALGRYSNQPQHF
TRBV6-5	CASSYSGLNTEAFF
TRBV15	CATSRDPTDTQYF
TRBV7-2	CASSSTYEQYF
TRBV6-2/TRBV6-3	CASSSGKFWDTQYF
TRBV4-3	CASSQDRSLNAGELFF
TRBV30	CAWGRGLNTEAFF
TRBV5-1	CASSTTGFQVTQYF
TRBV3-1	CASSHRDRFYGYTF
TRBV18	CASSPRSRGAYEQYF
TRBV5-1	CASSSAGAKNIQYF
TRBV5-1	CASSRSSGGTGANVLTF
TRBV5-1	CASSLGGGSNEQFF
TRBV6-2/TRBV6-3	CASSNPRGWGYTF
TRBV7-8	CASSFDTGIYEQYF
TRBV24-1	CATSDPQRGSCTDTQYF
TRBV5-4	CASTPAGFTDTQYF
TRBV5-5	CASSVQINTEAFF
TRBV5-4	CASSRAGGQGFDTEAFF
TRBV6-1	CASSERRGSYIQYF
TRBV6-5	CASSYLGRETQYF
TRBV5-6	CASSAPAGRPDTQYF
TRBV11-1	CASSLSGLGTEAFF
TRBV5-1	CASSFEGRRVDTQYF
TRBV20-1	CSASKGYGQPQHF
TRBV2	CASDGGSLNTEAFF
TRBV7-6	CASSLGGQTKETQYF
TRBV5-5	CASSPGQRYGYTF
TRBV2	CASTGTSGRETQYF
TRBV19	CASSIWQNYGYTF
TRBV5-1	CASSPDGQGQGPQHF
TRBV7-9	CASSRPGTGGGGNEKLFF
TRBV5-1	CASSLEQGDIQYF
TRBV6-2/TRBV6-3	CASRPAGYNQPQHF
TRBV7-6	CASSYARQETQYF
TRBV6-5	CASSYSPGGRIRGNTIYF
TRBV9	CASRASGGSYNEQFF
TRBV12-3/TRBV12-4	CASSFYFEAFF
TRBV12-3/TRBV12-4	CASSWRVTDTQYF
TRBV30	CAWSGVSINTEAFF
TRBV20-1	CSAHSGVPETQYF
TRBV5-1	CASSPDGQVSYEQYF
TRBV6-2/TRBV6-3	CASSKGPEYQETQYF